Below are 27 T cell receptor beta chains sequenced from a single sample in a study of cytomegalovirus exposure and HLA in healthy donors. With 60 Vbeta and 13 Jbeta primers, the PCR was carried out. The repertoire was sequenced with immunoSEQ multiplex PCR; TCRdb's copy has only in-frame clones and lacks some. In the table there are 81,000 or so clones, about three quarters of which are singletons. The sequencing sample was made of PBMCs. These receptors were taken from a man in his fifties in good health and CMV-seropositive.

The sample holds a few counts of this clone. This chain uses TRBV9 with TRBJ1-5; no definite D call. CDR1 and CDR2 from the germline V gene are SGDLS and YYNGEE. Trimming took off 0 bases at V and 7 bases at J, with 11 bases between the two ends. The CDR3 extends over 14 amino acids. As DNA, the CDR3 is TGTGCCAGCAGCGTAGGTCCCGAGGAACAGCCCCAGCATTTT. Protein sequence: CASSVGPEEQPQHF.

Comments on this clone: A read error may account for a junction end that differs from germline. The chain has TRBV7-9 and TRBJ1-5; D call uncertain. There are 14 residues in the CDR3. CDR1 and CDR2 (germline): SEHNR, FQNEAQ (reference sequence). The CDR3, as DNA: TGTTCCAGCAGCATCGCGGGGTTTAATCAGCCCCAGCATTTT. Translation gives CSSSIAGFNQPQHF.

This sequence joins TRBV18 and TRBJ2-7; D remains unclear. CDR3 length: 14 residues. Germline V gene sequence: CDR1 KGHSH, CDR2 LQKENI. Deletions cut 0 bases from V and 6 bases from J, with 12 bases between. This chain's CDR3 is CASSPPKVPGEQYF. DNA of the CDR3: TGTGCCAGCTCACCACCTAAGGTACCGGGCGAGCAGTACTTC.

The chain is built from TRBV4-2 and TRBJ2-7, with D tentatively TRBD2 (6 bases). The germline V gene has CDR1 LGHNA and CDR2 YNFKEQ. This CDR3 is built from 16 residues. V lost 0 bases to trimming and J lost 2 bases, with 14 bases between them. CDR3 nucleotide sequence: TGTGCCAGCAGCCAAGATGGAGGGTATACAGCCTACGAGCAGTACTTC. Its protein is CASSQDGGYTAYEQYF.

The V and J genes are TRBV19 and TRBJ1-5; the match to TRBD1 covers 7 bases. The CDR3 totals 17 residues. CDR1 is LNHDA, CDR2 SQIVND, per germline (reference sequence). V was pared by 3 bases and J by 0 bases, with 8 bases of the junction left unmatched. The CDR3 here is CASSMKHRGYSNQPQHF. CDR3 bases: TGTGCCAGTAGTATGAAACACAGGGGCTATAGCAATCAGCCCCAGCATTTT.

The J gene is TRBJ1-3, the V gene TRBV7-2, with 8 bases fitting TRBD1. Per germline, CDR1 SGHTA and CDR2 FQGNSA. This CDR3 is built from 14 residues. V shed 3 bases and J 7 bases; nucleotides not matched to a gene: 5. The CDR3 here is CASSFDRGTNTIYF. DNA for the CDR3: TGTGCCAGCAGCTTCGACAGGGGCACCAACACCATATATTTT.

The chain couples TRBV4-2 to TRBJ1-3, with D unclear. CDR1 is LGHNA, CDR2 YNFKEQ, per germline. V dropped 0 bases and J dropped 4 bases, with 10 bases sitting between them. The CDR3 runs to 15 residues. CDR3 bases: TGTGCCAGCAGCCAAGAATTACCTATCGGAAACACCATATATTTT. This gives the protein CASSQELPIGNTIYF.

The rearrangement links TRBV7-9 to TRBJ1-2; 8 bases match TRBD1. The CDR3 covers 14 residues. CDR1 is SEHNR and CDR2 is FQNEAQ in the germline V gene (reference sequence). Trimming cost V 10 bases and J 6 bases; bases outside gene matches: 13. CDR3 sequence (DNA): TGTGCCACCTACGGCTTCGGGACAGGTGATGGCTACACCTTC. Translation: CATYGFGTGDGYTF.

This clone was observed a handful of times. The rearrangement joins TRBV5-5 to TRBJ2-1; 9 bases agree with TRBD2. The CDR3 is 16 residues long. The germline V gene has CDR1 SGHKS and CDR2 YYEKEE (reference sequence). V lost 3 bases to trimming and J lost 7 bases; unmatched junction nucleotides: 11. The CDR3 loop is CASSWTGTSFTNEQFF. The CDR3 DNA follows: TGTGCCAGCAGCTGGACCGGGACTAGCTTTACGAATGAGCAGTTCTTC.

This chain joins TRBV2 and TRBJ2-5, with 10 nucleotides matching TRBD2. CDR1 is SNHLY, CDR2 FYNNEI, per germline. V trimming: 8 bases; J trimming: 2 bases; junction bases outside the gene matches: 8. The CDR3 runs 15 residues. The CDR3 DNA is TGTGCCAGCGGAGTCGGGACTAGCGAACAAGAGACCCAGTACTTC. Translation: CASGVGTSEQETQYF.

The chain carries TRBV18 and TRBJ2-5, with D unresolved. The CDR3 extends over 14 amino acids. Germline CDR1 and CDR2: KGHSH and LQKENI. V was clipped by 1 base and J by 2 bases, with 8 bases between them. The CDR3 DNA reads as TGTGCCAGCTCACCACTAGCTGAGCAAGAGACCCAGTACTTC. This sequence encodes CASSPLAEQETQYF.

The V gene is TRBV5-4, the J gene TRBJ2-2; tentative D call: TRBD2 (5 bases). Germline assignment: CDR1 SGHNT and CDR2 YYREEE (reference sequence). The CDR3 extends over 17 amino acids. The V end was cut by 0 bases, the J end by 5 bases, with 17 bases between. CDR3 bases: TGTGCCAGCAGCTTGGGCGGGTCGGGTCTCAGGACCGGGGAGCTGTTTTTT. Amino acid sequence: CASSLGGSGLRTGELFF.

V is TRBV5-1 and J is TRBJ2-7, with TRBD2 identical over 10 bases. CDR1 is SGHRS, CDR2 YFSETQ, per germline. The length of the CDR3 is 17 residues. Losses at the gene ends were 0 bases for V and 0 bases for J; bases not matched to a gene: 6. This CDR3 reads CASSLATSGSSSYEQYF. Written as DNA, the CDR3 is TGCGCCAGCAGCTTGGCGACTAGCGGGTCGAGCTCCTACGAGCAGTACTTC.

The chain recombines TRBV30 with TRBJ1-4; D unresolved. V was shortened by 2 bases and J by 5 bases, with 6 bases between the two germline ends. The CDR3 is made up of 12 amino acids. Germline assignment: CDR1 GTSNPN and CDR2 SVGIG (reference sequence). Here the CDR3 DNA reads TGTGCCTGGAGTAATCTAAATGAAAAACTGTTTTTT. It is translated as CAWSNLNEKLFF.

CDR3 bases: TGTGCCAGCAGCGAAAGCGGAGGCTCCTACAATGAGCAGTTCTTC. This translates into CASSESGGSYNEQFF. This rearrangement joins TRBV11-3 to TRBJ2-1; maybe TRBD2 (5 bases). Germline-derived CDR1 and CDR2 are SGHNT and YENEEA. With 5 bases removed from V and 0 bases from J, the gap between germline ends came to 11 bases. The CDR3 consists of 15 residues.

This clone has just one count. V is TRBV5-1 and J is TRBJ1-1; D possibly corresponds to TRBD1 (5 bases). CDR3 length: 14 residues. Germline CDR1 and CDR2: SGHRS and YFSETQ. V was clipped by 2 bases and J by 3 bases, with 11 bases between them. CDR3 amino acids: CASSFMGLDTEAFF. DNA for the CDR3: TGCGCCAGCAGCTTTATGGGGCTGGACACTGAAGCTTTCTTT.

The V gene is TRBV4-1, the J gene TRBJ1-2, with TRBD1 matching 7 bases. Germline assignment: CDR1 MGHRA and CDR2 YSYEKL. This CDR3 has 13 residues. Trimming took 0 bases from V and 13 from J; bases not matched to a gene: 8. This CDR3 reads CASSQESGQAPTF. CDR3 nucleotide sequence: TGCGCCAGCAGCCAAGAAAGCGGACAGGCCCCCACCTTC.

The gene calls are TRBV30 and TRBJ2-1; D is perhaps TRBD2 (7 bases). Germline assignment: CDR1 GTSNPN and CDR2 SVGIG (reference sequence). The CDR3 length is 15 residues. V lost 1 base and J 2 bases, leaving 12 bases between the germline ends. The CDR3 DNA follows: TGTGCCTGGAGTGCTAGGGGGGGCGCCTACAATGAGCAGTTCTTC. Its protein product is CAWSARGGAYNEQFF.

CDR3 coding DNA: TGTGCCAGCAGCTTGGGGGGGCTGGGGGGCTACACCTTC. It codes for CASSLGGLGGYTF. The chain has TRBV11-3 and TRBJ1-2; tentative D call: TRBD1 (6 bases). V was clipped by 3 bases and J by 8 bases, with 13 bases between them. The CDR3 has 13 residues. Looked up from germline, CDR1 is SGHNT and CDR2 is YENEEA. Full variable domain (outside the CDR3, taken from reference TRBV11-3 and TRBJ1-2): EAGVVQSPRYKIIEKKQPVAFWCNPISGHNTLYWYLQNLGQGPELLIRYENEEAVDDSQLPKDRFSAERLKGVDSTLKIQPAELGDSAVYLCASSLGGLGGYTFGSGTRLTVV.

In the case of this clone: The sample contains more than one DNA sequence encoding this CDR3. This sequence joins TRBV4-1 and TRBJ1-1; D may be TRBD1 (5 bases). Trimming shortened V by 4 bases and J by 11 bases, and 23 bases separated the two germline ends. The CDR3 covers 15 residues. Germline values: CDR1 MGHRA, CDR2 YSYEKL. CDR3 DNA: TGCGCCAGCAGCCCCCCCTTTGACAGAGGAATAACGGCTTTCTTT. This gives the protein CASSPPFDRGITAFF.

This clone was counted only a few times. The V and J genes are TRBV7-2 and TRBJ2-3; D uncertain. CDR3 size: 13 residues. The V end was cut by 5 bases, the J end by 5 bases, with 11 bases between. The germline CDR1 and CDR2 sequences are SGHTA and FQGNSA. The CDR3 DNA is TGTGCCAGCAGCCCCCGAGGTGGAGATACGCAGTATTTT. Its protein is CASSPRGGDTQYF.

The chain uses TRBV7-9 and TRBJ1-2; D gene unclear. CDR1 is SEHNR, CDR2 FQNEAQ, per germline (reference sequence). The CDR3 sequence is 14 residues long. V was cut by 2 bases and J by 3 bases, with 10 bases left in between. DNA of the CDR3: TGTGCCAGCAGCTTAATATTCGGGTACTATGGCTACACCTTC. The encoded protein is CASSLIFGYYGYTF.

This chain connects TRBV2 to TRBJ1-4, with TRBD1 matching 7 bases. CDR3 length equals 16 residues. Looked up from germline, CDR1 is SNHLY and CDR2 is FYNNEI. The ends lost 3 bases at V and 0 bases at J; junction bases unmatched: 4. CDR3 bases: TGTGCCAGCAGTGACCGGGACAGCGCAACTAATGAAAAACTGTTTTTT. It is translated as CASSDRDSATNEKLFF.

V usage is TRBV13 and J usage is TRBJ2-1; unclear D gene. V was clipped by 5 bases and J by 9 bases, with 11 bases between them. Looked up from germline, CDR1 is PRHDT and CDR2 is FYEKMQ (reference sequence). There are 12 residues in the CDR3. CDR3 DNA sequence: TGTGCCAGCAGCACCCAGCGAGGTGAGCAGTTCTTC. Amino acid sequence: CASSTQRGEQFF.

CDR3 DNA sequence: TGTGCCAGCAGCCAACACCAGCGGGAGTCATATGAGCAGTTCTTC. Translated: CASSQHQRESYEQFF. The J gene is TRBJ2-1, the V gene TRBV11-3; 8 nucleotides align to TRBD2. CDR3 size: 15 residues. Germline-derived CDR1 and CDR2 are SGHNT and YENEEA. Unmatched junction bases numbered 11, after V lost 5 bases and J lost 8 bases.

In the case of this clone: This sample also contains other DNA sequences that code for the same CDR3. The CDR3 protein is CASSELGGGRLEQYF. The CDR3 region has the DNA TGTGCCAGCAGTGAACTGGGAGGGGGACGCCTAGAGCAGTACTTC. The chain has TRBV2 and TRBJ2-7; maybe TRBD2 (7 bases). Germline CDR1 reads SNHLY; CDR2 reads FYNNEI. Trimming cost V 2 bases and J 7 bases, with 18 bases left between them. This CDR3 contains 15 residues.

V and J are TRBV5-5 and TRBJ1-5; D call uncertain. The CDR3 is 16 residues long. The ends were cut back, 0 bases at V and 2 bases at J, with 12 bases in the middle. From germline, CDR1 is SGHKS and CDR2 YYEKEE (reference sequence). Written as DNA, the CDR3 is TGTGCCAGCAGCTTGGACCCGGGAACGGGCAATCAGCCCCAGCATTTT. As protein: CASSLDPGTGNQPQHF.